This T cell receptor beta chain was sequenced for a study of blood T cells in healthy people across ages. Overall study findings and caveats: As age increased, TCR beta diversity per million T cells fell in a roughly linear fashion.

Note on this clonotype: What it recognizes is unknown.

Germline V gene data show CDR1 as DFQATT and CDR2 as SNEGSKA (reference sequence). The trim removed 6 bases at V and 2 bases at J, leaving 17 bases unmatched. This CDR3 region has 19 residues. A second PCR, run for about 7 to 11 cycles, used a sample-barcoded 5' primer plus a J-beta primer mix. Sequencing recovered at least 3 million CDR3-containing paired-end reads from each sample. TCRdb reprocessed the 5' RACE reads via MiXCR and lists one record per CDR3 protein. The repertoire includes about 1 million distinct CDR3 sequences, more than 35% of them detected once, and 15% to 20% sits in the top ten. Healthy Russian Caucasian donors spanned ages roughly 6 to 100 years.

The sequenced sample consisted of blood. This chain connects TRBV20-1 to TRBJ2-6; 9 positions agree with TRBD1. This TCR was recovered from a woman aged 55 to 70 in good health. The CDR3 loop is CSADSGQGEIVAGANVLTF. Here the CDR3 DNA reads TGCAGTGCAGATTCGGGACAGGGAGAAATTGTGGCTGGGGCCAACGTCCTGACTTTC.